The 9 T cell receptor beta chains in this list originate from one sample, sequenced in a study of cytomegalovirus exposure and HLA in healthy donors. With 60 Vbeta and 13 Jbeta primers, the PCR was carried out. The assay was immunoSEQ multiplex PCR, and TCRdb's table has in-frame clones only and misses some. This sample yields around 150,000 clones, of which approximately 87% are seen a single time; more than 1.5% belongs to the top ten. Sequenced input: PBMCs. The receptors originated from a man in his forties in good health and CMV-seronegative.

The V call is TRBV15, the J call TRBJ1-1, with 8 bases that match TRBD1. Germline-derived CDR1 and CDR2 are LNHNV and YYDKDF (reference sequence). V gave up 4 bases and J gave up 0 bases; unmatched junction bases: 4. The CDR3 totals 15 residues. CDR3 DNA: TGTGCCACCAGCACCAGACAGGGGATGAACACTGAAGCTTTCTTT. It translates to CATSTRQGMNTEAFF.

This chain uses TRBV5-6 with TRBJ2-5; D possibly corresponds to TRBD1 (6 bases). This CDR3 has 14 amino acids. Germline assignment: CDR1 SGHDT and CDR2 YYEEEE. The V end was cut by 1 base, the J end by 4 bases, with 11 bases between. The CDR3, as DNA: TGTGCCAGCAGCTTGACAGGGATGAGAGAGACCCAGTACTTC. This codes for CASSLTGMRETQYF.

The chain links TRBV2 to TRBJ2-2; TRBD1 agrees at 7 bases. Looked up from germline, CDR1 is SNHLY and CDR2 is FYNNEI. V lost 6 bases and J lost 5; bases outside the gene matches: 9. This CDR3 spans 15 amino acids. CDR3 nucleotides: TGTGCCAGCAGCGCCGGGACAGTTGCAACCGGGGAGCTGTTTTTT. Its protein product is CASSAGTVATGELFF.

This clone showed up just once. This chain joins TRBV4-3 and TRBJ2-7; 8 bases align to TRBD2. With 4 bases clipped from V and 4 bases from J, the junction kept 3 bases outside the gene matches. The V gene's germline CDR1 is LGHNA and CDR2 YSLEER. The CDR3 loop spans 13 amino acids. The CDR3 spells CASSPGREYEQYF. For the CDR3, the DNA is TGCGCCAGCAGCCCCGGGAGGGAGTACGAGCAGTACTTC.

The chain has TRBV5-5 and TRBJ2-7; 12 bases fit TRBD1. Per the germline V gene, CDR1 is SGHKS and CDR2 is YYEKEE (reference sequence). This CDR3 region has 16 residues. J gave up 5 bases and V 5 bases, and 11 bases lay outside the gene matches. In nucleotides, the CDR3 is TGTGCCAGCAGACATGAACCGGGACAGGGGGCCCACGAGCAGTACTTC. It specifies CASRHEPGQGAHEQYF. The entire variable domain, with the rest obtained from reference TRBV5-5 and TRBJ2-7, is as follows: DAGVTQSPTHLIKTRGQQVTLRCSPISGHKSVSWYQQVLGQGPQFIFQYYEKEERGRGNFPDRFSARQFPNYSSELNVNALLLGDSALYLCASRHEPGQGAHEQYFGPGTRLTVT.

This clone was counted a few times. The chain links TRBV7-3 to TRBJ2-7; 8 bases line up with TRBD2. The CDR3 has 15 amino acids. V gave up 5 bases and J gave up 6 bases; unmatched junction bases: 12. Germline V CDR1 and CDR2: SGHTA, FQGTGA. The CDR3 is CASSLRAGVAGEQYF. CDR3 nucleotides: TGTGCCAGCAGCCTCAGAGCGGGAGTGGCCGGCGAGCAGTACTTC.

This clone occurred a few times. This chain connects TRBV6-5 to TRBJ1-5; D call uncertain. V dropped 2 bases and J dropped 4 bases, with 9 bases sitting between them. Looked up from germline, CDR1 is MNHEY and CDR2 is SVGAGI. There are 14 residues in the CDR3. CDR3 sequence: CASSYPGENQPQHF. Here the CDR3 DNA reads TGTGCCAGCAGTTACCCCGGAGAGAATCAGCCCCAGCATTTT.

The genes are TRBV7-9 and TRBJ1-1; 9 bases map to TRBD1. The CDR3 loop spans 16 amino acids. Germline CDR1 SEHNR, CDR2 FQNEAQ (reference sequence). The junction had 14 bases not matched to a gene; V was cut back by 8 bases and J by 4 bases. CDR3 nucleotides: TGTGCCAGCGGGAAATACAGGGGGCAACCGGGCACTGAAGCTTTCTTT. Protein: CASGKYRGQPGTEAFF. The variable domain in full, completed from reference TRBV7-9 and TRBJ1-1, reads DTGVSQNPRHKITKRGQNVTFRCDPISEHNRLYWYRQTLGQGPEFLTYFQNEAQLEKSRLLSDRFSAERPKGSFSTLEIQRTEQGDSAMYLCASGKYRGQPGTEAFFGQGTRLTVV.

The chain employs TRBV28 and TRBJ2-3; perhaps TRBD1 as D (6 bases). V lost 5 bases to trimming and J lost 2 bases, with 14 bases between them. Germline values: CDR1 MDHEN, CDR2 SYDVKM. The CDR3 runs 15 residues. As DNA, the CDR3 is TGTGCCAGCAGTCTTCAGGGGCTACCCACAGATACGCAGTATTTT. Translation: CASSLQGLPTDTQYF.